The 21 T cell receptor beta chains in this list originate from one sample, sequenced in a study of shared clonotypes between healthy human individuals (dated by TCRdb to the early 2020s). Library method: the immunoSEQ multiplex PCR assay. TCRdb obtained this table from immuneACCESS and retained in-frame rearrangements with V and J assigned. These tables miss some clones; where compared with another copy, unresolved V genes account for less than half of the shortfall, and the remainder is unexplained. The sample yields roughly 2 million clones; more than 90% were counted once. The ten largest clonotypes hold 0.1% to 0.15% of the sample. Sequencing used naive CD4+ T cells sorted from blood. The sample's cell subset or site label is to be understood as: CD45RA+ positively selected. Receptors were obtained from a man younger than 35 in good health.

In nucleotides, the CDR3 is TGTGCCAGCAGTGCCTCCTACCGGGACAGCACAGATACGCAGTATTTT. Its protein product is CASSASYRDSTDTQYF. V is TRBV6-1 and J is TRBJ2-3; TRBD1 or TRBD2 may be the D gene (5 bases each). Trimming removed 4 bases at V and 0 bases at J, with 14 bases between. The CDR3 runs 16 residues. Per germline, CDR1 MNHNS and CDR2 SASEGT.

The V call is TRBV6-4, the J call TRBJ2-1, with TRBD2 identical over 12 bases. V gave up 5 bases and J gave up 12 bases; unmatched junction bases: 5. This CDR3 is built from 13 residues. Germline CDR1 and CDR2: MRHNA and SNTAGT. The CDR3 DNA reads TGTGCCAGCAGTACTCTAGCGGGAGGGATGCAGTTCTTC. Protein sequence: CASSTLAGGMQFF.

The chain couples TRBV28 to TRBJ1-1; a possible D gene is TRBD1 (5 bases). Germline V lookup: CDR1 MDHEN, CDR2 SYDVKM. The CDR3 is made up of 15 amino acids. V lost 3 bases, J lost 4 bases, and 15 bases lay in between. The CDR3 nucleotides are TGTGCCAGCAGTTTTATTGCGGGGCTCGGCACTGAAGCTTTCTTT. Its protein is CASSFIAGLGTEAFF.

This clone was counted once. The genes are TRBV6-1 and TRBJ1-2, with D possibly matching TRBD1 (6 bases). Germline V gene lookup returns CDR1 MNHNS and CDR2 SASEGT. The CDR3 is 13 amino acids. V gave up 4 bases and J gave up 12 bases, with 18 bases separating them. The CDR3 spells CASSALTGYEDTF. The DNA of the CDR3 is TGTGCCAGCAGTGCGTTGACAGGTTATGAAGACACCTTC.

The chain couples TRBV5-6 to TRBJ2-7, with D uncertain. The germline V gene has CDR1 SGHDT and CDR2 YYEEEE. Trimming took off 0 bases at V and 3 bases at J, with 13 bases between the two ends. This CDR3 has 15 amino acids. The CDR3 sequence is CASSLAGRFVYEQYF. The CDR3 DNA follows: TGTGCCAGCAGCTTGGCAGGTCGGTTTGTCTACGAGCAGTACTTC.

In DNA form, the CDR3 reads TGTGCCAGCAGCAAAAAGCGATTTCGGGGAACAGATACGCAGTATTTT. Translation: CASSKKRFRGTDTQYF. This chain joins TRBV21-1 and TRBJ2-3; the table assigns TRBD2, which was not confirmed against the DNA. TRBV21-1 is described as a pseudogene. The CDR3 extends over 16 amino acids.

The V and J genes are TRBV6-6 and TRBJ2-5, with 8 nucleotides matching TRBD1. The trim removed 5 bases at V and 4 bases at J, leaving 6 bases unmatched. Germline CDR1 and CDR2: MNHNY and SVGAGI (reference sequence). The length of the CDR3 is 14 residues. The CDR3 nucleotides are TGTGCCAGCAGTCCACGGACAGGGAGAGAGACCCAGTACTTC. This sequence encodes CASSPRTGRETQYF.

CDR3 in DNA: TGCGCCAGCAGCCCAATGACAGGAAATAATTCACCCCTCCACTTT. Its protein product is CASSPMTGNNSPLHF. The chain uses TRBV5-1 and TRBJ1-6; D perhaps matches TRBD1 (6 bases). CDR1 is SGHRS and CDR2 is YFSETQ in the germline V gene. CDR3 length equals 15 residues. V lost 4 bases to trimming and J lost 5 bases, with 13 bases between them.

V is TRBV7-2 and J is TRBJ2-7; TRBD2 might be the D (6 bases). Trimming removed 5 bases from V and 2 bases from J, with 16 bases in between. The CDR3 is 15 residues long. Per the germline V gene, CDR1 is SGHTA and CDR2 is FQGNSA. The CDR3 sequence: CASSGPGRGPYEQYF. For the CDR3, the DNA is TGTGCCAGCAGCGGCCCCGGGAGAGGACCCTACGAGCAGTACTTC.

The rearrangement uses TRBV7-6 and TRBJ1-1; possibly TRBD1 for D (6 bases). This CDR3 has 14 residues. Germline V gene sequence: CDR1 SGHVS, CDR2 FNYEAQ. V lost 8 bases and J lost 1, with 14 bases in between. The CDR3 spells CASSAGDGNTEAFF. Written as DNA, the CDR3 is TGTGCCAGCTCAGCAGGGGACGGGAACACTGAAGCTTTCTTT.

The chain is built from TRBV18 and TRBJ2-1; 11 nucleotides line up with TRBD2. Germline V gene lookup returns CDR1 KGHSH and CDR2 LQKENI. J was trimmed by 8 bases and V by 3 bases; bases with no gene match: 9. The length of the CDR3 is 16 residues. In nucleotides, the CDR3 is TGTGCCAGCTCACCTAATCCTAGCGGGAGGAAGGATGAGCAGTTCTTC. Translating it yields CASSPNPSGRKDEQFF. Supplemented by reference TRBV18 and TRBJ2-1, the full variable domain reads NAGVMQNPRHLVRRRGQEARLRCSPMKGHSHVYWYRQLPEEGLKFMVYLQKENIIDESGMPKERFSAEFPKEGPSILRIQQVVRGDSAAYFCASSPNPSGRKDEQFFGPGTRLTVL.

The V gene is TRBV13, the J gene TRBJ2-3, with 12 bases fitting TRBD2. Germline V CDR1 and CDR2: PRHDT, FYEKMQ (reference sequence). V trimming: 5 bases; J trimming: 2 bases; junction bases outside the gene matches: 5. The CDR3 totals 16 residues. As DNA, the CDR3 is TGTGCCAGCAGCCGCCGGACTAGCGGGGTCACAGATACGCAGTATTTT. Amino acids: CASSRRTSGVTDTQYF. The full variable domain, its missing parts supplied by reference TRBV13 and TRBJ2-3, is AAGVIQSPRHLIKEKRETATLKCYPIPRHDTVYWYQQGPGQDPQFLISFYEKMQSDKGSIPDRFSAQQFSDYHSELNMSSLELGDSALYFCASSRRTSGVTDTQYFGPGTRLTVL.

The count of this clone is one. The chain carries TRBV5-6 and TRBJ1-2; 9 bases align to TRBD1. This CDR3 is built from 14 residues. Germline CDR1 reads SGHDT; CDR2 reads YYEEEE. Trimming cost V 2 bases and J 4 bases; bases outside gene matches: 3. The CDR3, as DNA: TGTGCCAGCAGCTTACAGGGGGCCAGCTATGGCTACACCTTC. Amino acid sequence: CASSLQGASYGYTF.

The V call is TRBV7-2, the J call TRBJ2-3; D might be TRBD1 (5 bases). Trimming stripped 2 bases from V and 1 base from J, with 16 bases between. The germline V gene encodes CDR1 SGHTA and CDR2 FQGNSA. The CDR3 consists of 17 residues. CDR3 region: CASSLIAGLPGTDTQYF. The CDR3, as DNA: TGTGCCAGCAGCTTAATTGCAGGGCTACCAGGCACAGATACGCAGTATTTT.

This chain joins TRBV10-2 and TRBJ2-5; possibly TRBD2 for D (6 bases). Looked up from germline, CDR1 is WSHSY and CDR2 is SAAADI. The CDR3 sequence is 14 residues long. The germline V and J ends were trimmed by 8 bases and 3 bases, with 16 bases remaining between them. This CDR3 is CASGTFSGKETQYF. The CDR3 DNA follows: TGCGCCAGCGGAACCTTTAGCGGAAAAGAGACCCAGTACTTC.

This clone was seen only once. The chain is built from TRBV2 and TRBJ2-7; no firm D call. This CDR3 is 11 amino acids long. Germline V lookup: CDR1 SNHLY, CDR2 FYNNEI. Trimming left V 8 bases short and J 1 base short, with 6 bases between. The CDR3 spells CASASSYEQYF. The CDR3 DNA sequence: TGTGCCAGCGCCTCATCCTACGAGCAGTACTTC.

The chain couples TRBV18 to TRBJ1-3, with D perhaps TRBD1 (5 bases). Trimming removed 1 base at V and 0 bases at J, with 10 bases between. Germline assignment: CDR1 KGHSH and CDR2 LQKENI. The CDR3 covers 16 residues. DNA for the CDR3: TGTGCCAGCTCACCACTTGCAGACAGCTCTGGAAACACCATATATTTT. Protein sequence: CASSPLADSSGNTIYF.

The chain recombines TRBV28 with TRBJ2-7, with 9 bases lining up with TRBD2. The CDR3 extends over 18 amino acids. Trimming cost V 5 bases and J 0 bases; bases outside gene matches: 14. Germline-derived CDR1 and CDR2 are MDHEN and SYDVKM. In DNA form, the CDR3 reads TGTGCCAGCAGTCCCAAGCTAGCGGGACCTAAAAGCTCCTACGAGCAGTACTTC. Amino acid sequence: CASSPKLAGPKSSYEQYF.

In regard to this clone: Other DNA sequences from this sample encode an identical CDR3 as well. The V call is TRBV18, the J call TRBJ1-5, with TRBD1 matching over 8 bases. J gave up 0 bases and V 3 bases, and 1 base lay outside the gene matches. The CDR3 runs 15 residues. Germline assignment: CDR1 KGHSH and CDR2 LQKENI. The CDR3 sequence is CASSPQGASNQPQHF. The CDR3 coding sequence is TGTGCCAGCTCACCGCAGGGGGCTAGCAATCAGCCCCAGCATTTT. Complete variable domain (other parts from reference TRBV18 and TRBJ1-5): NAGVMQNPRHLVRRRGQEARLRCSPMKGHSHVYWYRQLPEEGLKFMVYLQKENIIDESGMPKERFSAEFPKEGPSILRIQQVVRGDSAAYFCASSPQGASNQPQHFGDGTRLSIL.

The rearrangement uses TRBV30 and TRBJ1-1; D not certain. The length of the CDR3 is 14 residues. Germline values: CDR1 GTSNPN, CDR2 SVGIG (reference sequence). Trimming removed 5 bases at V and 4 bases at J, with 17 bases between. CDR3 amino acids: CAWAGSAWGTEAFF. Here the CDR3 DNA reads TGTGCCTGGGCCGGGTCCGCTTGGGGCACTGAAGCTTTCTTT.

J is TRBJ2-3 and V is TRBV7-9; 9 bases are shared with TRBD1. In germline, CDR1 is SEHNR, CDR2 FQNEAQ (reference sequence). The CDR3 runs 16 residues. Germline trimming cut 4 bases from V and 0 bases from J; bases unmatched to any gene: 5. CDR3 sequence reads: CASSSGQGASTDTQYF. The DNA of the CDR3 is TGTGCCAGCAGCTCGGGACAGGGTGCTAGCACAGATACGCAGTATTTT.